This is a list of T cell receptor beta chains from one sample in a study of T cells after yellow fever vaccination. TCRdb ran MiXCR on the 5' RACE reads and lists one entry per CDR3 protein. The sample lists nearly 350,000 distinct CDR3 sequences, 8.1% occurring once. This specimen was PBMCs, taken 35 to 50 days after the first yellow fever vaccination. These receptors all stem from a man younger than 35 who received the YFV17D yellow fever vaccine. Each CDR3 is given with its conserved first and last residue. D genes are given only for firm matches. Clone size is shown for a subset of rows, as once, few, many or a class of expanded clone.

TRBV4-2,few,TRBJ1-1,TRBD1,CASSDRVDTEAFF,TGTGCCAGCAGTGACAGGGTGGATACTGAAGCTTTCTTT
TRBV7-9,-,TRBJ2-5,TRBD2,CASSPTSGDQETQYF,TGTGCCAGCAGCCCTACTAGCGGGGACCAAGAGACCCAGTACTTC
TRBV6-5,-,TRBJ2-7,TRBD1,CASSSRDREEQYF,TGTGCCAGCAGTTCTCGGGACAGGGAGGAGCAGTACTTC
TRBV24-1,many,TRBJ2-3,TRBD1,CATSDWGQGYTDTQYF,TGTGCCACCAGTGATTGGGGACAGGGATACACAGATACGCAGTATTTT
TRBV30,few,TRBJ1-1,-,CAWSVSGANTEAFF,TGTGCCTGGAGTGTTTCGGGGGCAAACACTGAAGCTTTCTTT
TRBV10-3,few,TRBJ1-3,-,CAISEGPLSGNTIYF,TGTGCCATCAGTGAGGGGCCGCTCTCTGGAAACACCATATATTTT
TRBV27,many,TRBJ2-7,-,CASRNRAESEQYF,TGTGCCAGCAGGAACCGGGCCGAGAGCGAGCAGTACTTC
TRBV6-1,few,TRBJ2-1,TRBD1,CASGPAGGYNEQFF,TGTGCCAGCGGTCCAGCAGGGGGATACAATGAGCAGTTCTTC
TRBV12-3/TRBV12-4,few,TRBJ1-3,-,CASTLGGASTIYF,TGTGCCAGCACCCTGGGAGGGGCTAGCACCATATATTTT
TRBV18,few,TRBJ2-2,-,CASSPPGVTGELFF,TGTGCCAGCTCACCACCGGGGGTCACCGGGGAGCTGTTTTTT
TRBV19,many,TRBJ1-1,-,CASSIDGRNTEAFF,TGTGCCAGTAGTATAGACGGACGGAACACTGAAGCTTTCTTT
TRBV12-3/TRBV12-4,-,TRBJ1-6,TRBD1,CASTLGQGVQFF,TGTGCCAGCACTCTGGGGCAGGGGGTCCAGTTTTTT
TRBV19,-,TRBJ1-1,-,CASRSDSLVTEAFF,TGTGCCAGTAGATCGGACAGTTTAGTCACTGAAGCTTTCTTT
TRBV10-1,many,TRBJ2-1,TRBD2,CASSERGGPYNEQFF,TGCGCCAGCAGTGAGCGGGGGGGCCCCTACAATGAGCAGTTCTTC
TRBV20-1,few,TRBJ1-1,TRBD1,CSARAQGGYTEAFF,TGCAGTGCTAGGGCACAGGGGGGCTACACTGAAGCTTTCTTT
TRBV4-2,many,TRBJ1-1,-,CASSLLDGTPVEAFF,TGTGCCAGCAGCCTACTCGACGGGACCCCCGTCGAGGCTTTCTTT
TRBV19,-,TRBJ1-2,TRBD1,CASSILSGGGHSLNYGYTF,TGTGCCAGTAGTATCCTCTCAGGGGGCGGTCACTCCCTCAACTATGGCTACACCTTC
TRBV5-1,few,TRBJ2-3,-,CASTDGGPADTQYF,TGCGCCAGCACCGACGGGGGGCCCGCAGATACGCAGTATTTT
TRBV30,-,TRBJ1-5,-,CAASYTGLGPQHF,TGTGCCGCGTCTTATACAGGCCTTGGGCCCCAGCATTTT
TRBV7-9,few,TRBJ2-1,TRBD2,CASSETSGAYNEQFF,TGTGCCAGCAGCGAAACTAGCGGGGCTTACAATGAGCAGTTCTTC
TRBV20-1,few,TRBJ2-5,-,CSARRQDLKTQYF,TGCAGTGCAAGGCGCCAGGACCTAAAGACCCAGTACTTC
TRBV11-2,many,TRBJ2-3,-,CASSLDWARTDTQYF,TGTGCCAGCAGCTTAGATTGGGCCAGAACGGATACGCAGTATTTT
TRBV7-2,few,TRBJ2-5,-,CASSPRMSQETQYF,TGTGCCAGCAGCCCCAGGATGAGCCAAGAGACCCAGTACTTC
TRBV10-3,-,TRBJ2-5,TRBD1,CAISEGTAEETQYF,TGTGCCATCAGTGAAGGGACAGCGGAAGAGACCCAGTACTTC
TRBV19,few,TRBJ1-2,-,CASSEGLVETLYGYTF,TGTGCCAGTAGTGAAGGGCTTGTCGAAACCCTCTATGGCTACACCTTC
TRBV30,few,TRBJ1-1,-,CAWSPRMNTEAFF,TGTGCCTGGAGTCCTCGGATGAACACTGAAGCTTTCTTT
TRBV5-1,few,TRBJ1-3,TRBD1,CASSGGQGASGNTIYF,TGCGCCAGCAGCGGGGGACAGGGGGCGAGTGGAAACACCATATATTTT
TRBV29-1,-,TRBJ2-1,TRBD2,CSVVTWGLENEQFF,TGCAGCGTTGTGACGTGGGGACTAGAGAATGAGCAGTTCTTC
TRBV7-2,-,TRBJ1-2,TRBD1,CASSLGQLNYGYTF,TGTGCCAGCAGCCTGGGACAGCTAAACTATGGCTACACCTTC
TRBV12-3/TRBV12-4,-,TRBJ1-2,-,CASRDRAGDYGYTF,TGTGCCAGCAGGGACCGCGCCGGGGACTATGGCTACACCTTC
TRBV7-3,few,TRBJ2-2,-,CASSPLPGATGELFF,TGTGCCAGCAGCCCGCTCCCAGGGGCAACCGGGGAGCTGTTTTTT
TRBV12-3/TRBV12-4,-,TRBJ2-7,-,CASSRASYEQYF,TGTGCCAGCAGTCGGGCCAGCTACGAGCAGTACTTC
TRBV25-1,-,TRBJ2-1,TRBD2,CASSETLTSYEQFF,TGTGCCAGCAGTGAAACCTTGACTAGCTATGAGCAGTTCTTC
TRBV12-3/TRBV12-4,-,TRBJ2-3,TRBD2,CASSSSHSGGISDTQYF,TGTGCCAGCAGTAGCTCCCACAGCGGGGGGATCTCAGATACGCAGTATTTT
TRBV7-8,few,TRBJ1-4,-,CASSLRGASEKLFF,TGTGCCAGCAGCTTACGGGGGGCGAGTGAAAAACTGTTTTTT
TRBV12-3/TRBV12-4,many,TRBJ2-7,-,CASSLTRVVEQYF,TGTGCCAGCAGCCTGACGCGCGTAGTCGAGCAGTACTTC
TRBV7-3,few,TRBJ2-1,TRBD2,CASSQEGLTGGSSYNEQFF,TGTGCCAGCAGCCAAGAGGGCCTAACGGGGGGGAGCTCCTACAATGAGCAGTTCTTC
TRBV4-1,few,TRBJ2-7,TRBD1,CASSQTGGGYEQYF,TGCGCCAGCAGCCAGACAGGGGGTGGATACGAGCAGTACTTC
TRBV24-1,many,TRBJ2-1,TRBD1,CATSDLQAGTVNEQFF,TGTGCCACCAGTGATTTGCAAGCCGGGACAGTCAATGAGCAGTTCTTC
TRBV18,-,TRBJ1-1,TRBD1,CASSHDRGGFAEAFF,TGTGCCAGCTCACACGACAGGGGTGGGTTTGCTGAAGCTTTCTTT
TRBV20-1,-,TRBJ2-1,-,CSIATGSSYNEQFF,TGCAGTATTGCGACGGGAAGCTCCTACAATGAGCAGTTCTTC
TRBV4-1,few,TRBJ1-2,-,CASSQDLPGTYYGYTF,TGCGCCAGCAGCCAAGACCTTCCAGGGACCTACTATGGCTACACCTTC
TRBV18,-,TRBJ2-7,TRBD1,CASSALEQGTYEQYF,TGTGCCAGCTCAGCGCTCGAACAGGGGACCTACGAGCAGTACTTC
TRBV28,many,TRBJ1-2,-,CASSPGPYGYTF,TGTGCCAGTAGTCCGGGGCCCTATGGCTACACCTTC
TRBV7-2,few,TRBJ2-3,-,CASSLEANTQYF,TGTGCCAGCAGCTTGGAGGCAAATACGCAGTATTTT
TRBV28,-,TRBJ1-2,-,CASSFVMQAGYTF,TGTGCCAGCAGTTTTGTGATGCAAGCGGGCTACACCTTC
TRBV19,few,TRBJ1-2,TRBD1,CASSSQTGVYGYTF,TGTGCCAGTAGTTCCCAGACAGGGGTATATGGCTACACCTTC
TRBV10-3,few,TRBJ1-6,-,CAISDSLGPLLHF,TGTGCCATCAGTGACTCCCTCGGGCCTCTCCTCCACTTT
TRBV29-1,-,TRBJ2-1,TRBD2,CSVVQAGGPDEQFF,TGCAGCGTTGTCCAAGCGGGGGGGCCCGATGAGCAGTTCTTC
TRBV11-2,few,TRBJ2-1,TRBD2,CASSLGPGAGGRNEQFF,TGTGCCAGCAGCTTAGGCCCCGGGGCGGGCGGGAGAAATGAGCAGTTCTTC
TRBV9,many,TRBJ1-6,TRBD1,CASSRQGSGSPLHF,TGTGCCAGCAGCCGACAGGGGTCGGGTTCACCCCTCCACTTT
TRBV7-2,-,TRBJ1-6,TRBD1,CASSSFDRVSPLHF,TGTGCCAGCAGCTCCTTCGACAGGGTTTCACCCCTCCACTTT
TRBV4-3,-,TRBJ1-2,-,CASSHQGGDGYTF,TGCGCCAGCAGCCATCAGGGTGGGGATGGCTACACCTTC
TRBV7-6,-,TRBJ2-2,TRBD2,CASSLGLALNTGELFF,TGTGCCAGCAGCTTAGGACTAGCTCTAAACACCGGGGAGCTGTTTTTT
TRBV6-1,-,TRBJ2-1,-,CASSEYTDKKNNEQFF,TGTGCCAGCAGTGAATATACGGACAAGAAGAACAATGAGCAGTTCTTC
TRBV19,-,TRBJ2-5,TRBD1,CAASTGGETQYF,TGTGCCGCTAGTACAGGGGGAGAGACCCAGTACTTC
TRBV12-3/TRBV12-4,few,TRBJ1-1,-,CASSPGGWNTEAFF,TGTGCCAGCAGCCCGGGTGGGTGGAACACTGAAGCTTTCTTT
TRBV7-9,-,TRBJ2-7,-,CASSYGTLYEQYF,TGTGCCAGCAGCTACGGGACACTGTACGAGCAGTACTTC
TRBV7-9,few,TRBJ2-6,-,CASRPRDMGSGANVLTF,TGTGCCAGCAGACCCCGGGACATGGGCTCTGGGGCCAACGTCCTGACTTTC